What follows are 5 T cell receptor beta chains derived from one specimen sequenced in a study of blood T cell repertoires in COVID-19. Generated by immunoSEQ multiplex PCR, the TCRdb table keeps only in-frame clones and is missing some. The sample records 78,000 or so clones, approximately 86% being singletons. The material sequenced was peripheral blood. The receptors were gathered from a woman aged 45-60 years with acute or convalescent COVID-19.

J is TRBJ2-5 and V is TRBV5-6, with no clear D. The CDR3 covers 14 residues. CDR1 is SGHDT, CDR2 YYEEEE, per germline. V was trimmed by 1 base and J by 3 bases, leaving 10 bases between them. Here the CDR3 reads CASSLRGLEETQYF. The CDR3 DNA follows: TGTGCCAGCAGCTTGCGTGGCCTAGAAGAGACCCAGTACTTC. Based on the CDR3 plus reference TRBV5-6 and TRBJ2-5, the full variable domain is DAGVTQSPTHLIKTRGQQVTLRCSPKSGHDTVSWYQQALGQGPQFIFQYYEEEERQRGNFPDRFSGHQFPNYSSELNVNALLLGDSALYLCASSLRGLEETQYFGPGTRLLVL.

The chain combines TRBV2 with TRBJ1-6; no reliable D call. Trimming removed 6 bases at V and 7 bases at J, with 7 bases between. There are 12 residues in the CDR3. Per the germline V gene, CDR1 is SNHLY and CDR2 is FYNNEI. This CDR3 is CASREVNSPLHF. As DNA, the CDR3 is TGTGCCAGCAGGGAGGTCAATTCACCCCTCCACTTT.

The chain employs TRBV28 and TRBJ2-1; 12 positions agree with TRBD2. Germline V gene sequence: CDR1 MDHEN, CDR2 SYDVKM. CDR3 length: 15 residues. The ends lost 5 bases at V and 7 bases at J; junction bases unmatched: 6. CDR3 region: CASSGLAGISNEQFF. The CDR3 DNA reads TGTGCCAGCAGTGGACTAGCGGGAATATCTAATGAGCAGTTCTTC.

The chain is built from TRBV6-6 and TRBJ1-6; tentatively, D is TRBD1 (6 bases). CDR1 is MNHNY, CDR2 SVGAGI, per germline (reference sequence). With 8 bases removed from V and 15 bases from J, the gap between germline ends came to 20 bases. CDR3 length: 13 amino acids. The CDR3 loop is CASCPQGTANLHF. CDR3 DNA sequence: TGTGCCAGCTGCCCTCAGGGGACCGCCAACCTCCACTTT.

CDR3 nucleotide sequence: TGTGCCAGCAGCTTGGCTAGACGGGTGAACACCGGGGAGCTGTTTTTT. Translating gives CASSLARRVNTGELFF. This chain uses TRBV5-4 with TRBJ2-2; D is uncertain. V lost 0 bases and J lost 1, with 10 bases in between. The length of the CDR3 is 16 residues. Germline CDR1 SGHNT, CDR2 YYREEE (reference sequence).